Following are 6 T cell receptor beta chains from one sample sequenced in a study of blood T cells in healthy people across ages. Primers used in a second PCR of about 7 to 11 cycles were a sample-barcoded 5' primer and a J-beta primer mix. TCRdb reanalysed the 5' RACE reads using MiXCR and keeps one entry per CDR3 protein. The table lists some 640,000 distinct CDR3 sequences, about 28% of them singletons, with approximately 14% in the top ten. The material sequenced was blood. All receptors derive from a woman of 80 years or more in good health.

This chain uses TRBV20-1 with TRBJ1-6; 8 bases are a match to TRBD1. Unmatched junction bases numbered 13, after V lost 3 bases and J lost 9 bases. CDR1 is DFQATT and CDR2 is SNEGSKA in the germline V gene (reference sequence). This CDR3 has 16 amino acids. The CDR3 region is CSARSKTSGTGSPLHF. CDR3 sequence (DNA): TGCAGTGCTAGGTCAAAGACGTCAGGGACAGGTTCACCCCTCCACTTT.

This chain joins TRBV5-1 and TRBJ2-1, with D unresolved. V lost 0 bases and J 6 bases, leaving 13 bases between the germline ends. Germline V gene lookup returns CDR1 SGHRS and CDR2 YFSETQ. The CDR3 contains 15 residues. In nucleotides, the CDR3 is TGCGCCAGCAGCTTGGGTGCCGGATCGGGCAATGAGCAGTTCTTC. This sequence encodes CASSLGAGSGNEQFF.

The rearrangement links TRBV6-1 to TRBJ1-6; possible D gene TRBD1, 5 bases. V was cut by 3 bases and J by 1 base, with 13 bases left in between. The germline gives CDR1 MNHNS, CDR2 SASEGT. The CDR3 runs 17 residues. The CDR3 bases are TGTGCCAGCAGTGAGGCAGGGATGGGATCCTATAATTCACCCCTCCACTTT. Its translation is CASSEAGMGSYNSPLHF.

This chain connects TRBV7-2 to TRBJ2-7, with 10 positions matching TRBD2. The V gene end was trimmed by 4 bases and the J gene end by 7 bases; junction bases not matched to a gene: 10. Germline CDR1 reads SGHTA; CDR2 reads FQGNSA. This CDR3 is 15 amino acids long. The CDR3 nucleotides read TGTGCCAGCAGCTCAGCGGGGGGGCAATACAATGAGCAGTACTTC. Protein sequence: CASSSAGGQYNEQYF.

V gene TRBV3-1 combines with J gene TRBJ1-6; D unresolved. Trimming left V 4 bases short and J 10 bases short, with 20 bases between. Germline loops: CDR1 LGHDT, CDR2 YNNKEL (reference sequence). The CDR3 totals 16 residues. CDR3 region: CASSPPSAAKGSPLHF. The CDR3 DNA follows: TGTGCCAGCAGCCCGCCGTCGGCAGCAAAAGGCTCACCCCTCCACTTT.

This clonotype has a count of ten or more. This sequence joins TRBV4-2 and TRBJ2-5, with D unresolved. The CDR3 sequence is 13 residues long. Between the trimmed V and J ends, which lost 0 bases and 5 bases, there was a span of 7 bases. From germline, CDR1 is LGHNA and CDR2 YNFKEQ. For the CDR3, the DNA is TGTGCCAGCAGCCAAGAACAGTGGGAGACCCAGTACTTC. Translation: CASSQEQWETQYF.